A selection of T cell receptor beta chains follows, all from one sample in a study of T cells after yellow fever vaccination. Each CDR3 protein gets one entry after TCRdb re-called the 5' RACE reads with MiXCR. The repertoire holds approximately 610,000 distinct CDR3 sequences, with less than 20% as singletons. Sequences were derived from PBMCs, sampled 5 days after the first yellow fever vaccination. These receptors came from a man aged 18-30 years who received the YFV17D yellow fever vaccine. The CDR3 runs from the conserved cysteine through the conserved F or W. A D gene is named only where the DNA matches it firmly. Size is omitted from some rows. Given values are once, few, many or a class for expanded clones.

TRBV6-1	.	.	TRBJ1-2	CASTMDRINYGYTF	TGTGCCAGCACCATGGACAGAATAAACTATGGCTACACCTTC
TRBV12-5	few	.	TRBJ1-1	CASGLTQGSRAFF	TGTGCTAGTGGTTTGACCCAGGGGAGTCGAGCTTTCTTT
TRBV20-1	.	.	TRBJ2-3	CSAREGLERVADTQYF	TGCAGTGCTAGAGAGGGGTTAGAGCGAGTGGCAGATACGCAGTATTTT
TRBV6-1	few	.	TRBJ1-1	CATLGRPYLEAFF	TGTGCCACCCTGGGGAGACCCTATCTTGAAGCTTTCTTT
TRBV12-3/TRBV12-4	many	.	TRBJ2-1	CASRSPGYGEQFF	TGTGCCAGCAGATCCCCAGGGTACGGTGAGCAGTTCTTC
TRBV3-1	few	.	TRBJ2-7	CASSPIGGEQYF	TGTGCCAGCAGCCCGATCGGGGGCGAGCAGTACTTC
TRBV12-3/TRBV12-4	many	.	TRBJ1-5	CASSRGNQPQHF	TGTGCCAGCAGCCGAGGCAATCAGCCCCAGCATTTT
TRBV5-4	.	.	TRBJ2-1	CASSLNGNPDGEQFF	TGTGCCAGCAGCTTGAATGGGAACCCGGACGGTGAGCAGTTCTTC
TRBV25-1	.	TRBD1	TRBJ1-5	CASSGTGDGPQHF	TGTGCCAGCAGTGGGACAGGGGATGGGCCCCAGCATTTT
TRBV24-1	few	.	TRBJ2-3	CATSPGGGTDTQYF	TGTGCCACCTCGCCGGGGGGCGGCACAGATACGCAGTATTTT
TRBV28	few	.	TRBJ2-4	CASSLKQARQYF	TGTGCCAGCAGTTTAAAACAGGCCAGGCAGTACTTC
TRBV7-2	.	.	TRBJ2-3	CASSSSSGTDTQYF	TGTGCCAGCAGCTCCAGCTCAGGCACAGATACGCAGTATTTT
TRBV6-1	.	TRBD2	TRBJ2-3	CASSLTSGGYTDTQYF	TGTGCCAGCAGCCTCACTAGCGGGGGCTACACAGATACGCAGTATTTT
TRBV6-1	few	.	TRBJ1-4	CASSQDKEKLFF	TGTGCCAGCAGCCAGGACAAGGAAAAACTGTTTTTT
TRBV20-1	.	.	TRBJ1-6	CSARDGQGGNSPLHF	TGCAGTGCTAGAGATGGGCAGGGAGGGAATTCACCCCTCCACTTT
TRBV29-1	few	TRBD1	TRBJ1-5	CSTGTGDQPQHF	TGCAGCACCGGGACAGGGGATCAGCCCCAGCATTTT
TRBV24-1	.	.	TRBJ2-3	CATSAAGTDTQYF	TGTGCCACCAGTGCTGCAGGGACAGATACGCAGTATTTT
TRBV20-1	.	.	TRBJ2-1	CSARGFMGEAHNEQFF	TGCAGTGCTAGAGGGTTCATGGGGGAAGCCCACAATGAGCAGTTCTTC
TRBV29-1	few	TRBD2	TRBJ2-1	CSVEGLAGEISLNEQFF	TGCAGCGTGGAGGGACTAGCGGGGGAAATCTCCCTCAATGAGCAGTTCTTC
TRBV27	.	TRBD1	TRBJ1-2	CASSSNYRGQGYTF	TGTGCCAGCAGTTCGAATTACAGGGGGCAAGGCTACACCTTC
TRBV7-2	few	.	TRBJ2-2	CASSPWGELFF	TGTGCCAGCAGCCCCTGGGGGGAGCTGTTTTTT
TRBV3-1	.	.	TRBJ2-1	CASSQASIGEQFF	TGTGCCAGCAGCCAAGCCTCAATAGGTGAGCAGTTCTTC
TRBV12-3/TRBV12-4	.	TRBD1	TRBJ2-2	CASRRQGWTGELFF	TGTGCCAGCAGGCGACAGGGGTGGACCGGGGAGCTGTTTTTT
TRBV5-5	few	TRBD1	TRBJ1-2	CASSSPQGASTNYGYTF	TGTGCCAGCAGCTCCCCCCAGGGGGCCTCCACAAACTATGGCTACACCTTC
TRBV3-1	few	.	TRBJ2-7	CASSQGTASYEQYF	TGTGCCAGCAGCCAAGGTACAGCCTCCTACGAGCAGTACTTC
TRBV7-3	few	TRBD1	TRBJ2-3	CASSSPGGTGVNTQYF	TGTGCCAGCAGCTCCCCGGGAGGGACAGGGGTTAATACGCAGTATTTT
TRBV19	.	TRBD1	TRBJ2-3	CASREGQGGDTQYF	TGTGCCAGTAGAGAAGGACAGGGCGGCGATACGCAGTATTTT
TRBV5-1	.	.	TRBJ2-3	CASSPEGVADTQYF	TGCGCCAGCAGCCCCGAGGGGGTCGCAGATACGCAGTATTTT
TRBV5-1	.	.	TRBJ1-6	CASSLDNTNQGTPLHF	TGCGCCAGCAGCTTGGATAACACCAACCAAGGTACACCCCTCCACTTT